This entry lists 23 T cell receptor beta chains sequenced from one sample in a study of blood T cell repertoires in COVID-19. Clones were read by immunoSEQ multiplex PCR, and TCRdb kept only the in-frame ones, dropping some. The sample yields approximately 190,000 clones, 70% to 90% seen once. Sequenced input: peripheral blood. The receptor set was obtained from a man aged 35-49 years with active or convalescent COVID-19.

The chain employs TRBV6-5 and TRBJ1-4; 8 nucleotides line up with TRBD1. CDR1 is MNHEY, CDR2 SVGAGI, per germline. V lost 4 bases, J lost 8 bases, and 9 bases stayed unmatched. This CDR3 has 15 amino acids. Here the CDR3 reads CASSSAGTGWEKLFF. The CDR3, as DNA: TGTGCCAGCAGTTCGGCAGGGACAGGCTGGGAAAAACTGTTTTTT.

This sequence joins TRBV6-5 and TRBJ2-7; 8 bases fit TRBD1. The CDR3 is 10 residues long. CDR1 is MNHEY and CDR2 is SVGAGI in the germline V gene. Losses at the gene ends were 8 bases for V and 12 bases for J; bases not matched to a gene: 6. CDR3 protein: CASRTGRWYF. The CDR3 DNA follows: TGTGCCAGCCGGACAGGGCGATGGTACTTC.

DNA of the CDR3: TGTGCCAGCAGCTCACATAGGGAGCCCCAAGAGACCCAGTACTTC. Protein product: CASSSHREPQETQYF. The V gene is TRBV11-3, the J gene TRBJ2-5; TRBD2 might be the D (5 bases). The CDR3 loop spans 15 amino acids. V was pared by 4 bases and J by 1 base, with 13 bases between. Germline V gene data show CDR1 as SGHNT and CDR2 as YENEEA.

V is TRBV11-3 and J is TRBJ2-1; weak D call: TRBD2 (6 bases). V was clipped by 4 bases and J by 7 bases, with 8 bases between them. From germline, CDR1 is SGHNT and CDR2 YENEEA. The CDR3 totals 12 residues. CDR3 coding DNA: TGTGCCAGCAGCTCGGAGGGGAATGAGCAGTTCTTC. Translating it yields CASSSEGNEQFF.

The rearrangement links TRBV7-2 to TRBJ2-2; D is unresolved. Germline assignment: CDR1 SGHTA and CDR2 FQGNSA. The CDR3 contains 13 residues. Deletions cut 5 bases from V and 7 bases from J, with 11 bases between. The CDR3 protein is CASSRLPVGELFF. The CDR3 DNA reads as TGTGCCAGCAGCCGCCTCCCGGTCGGGGAGCTGTTTTTT.

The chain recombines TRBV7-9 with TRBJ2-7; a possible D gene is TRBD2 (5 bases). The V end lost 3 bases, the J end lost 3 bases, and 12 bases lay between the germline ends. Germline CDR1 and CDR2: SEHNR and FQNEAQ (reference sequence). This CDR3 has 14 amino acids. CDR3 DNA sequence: TGTGCCAGCAGCTTTGACGGGGAACTCTACGAGCAGTACTTC. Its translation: CASSFDGELYEQYF.

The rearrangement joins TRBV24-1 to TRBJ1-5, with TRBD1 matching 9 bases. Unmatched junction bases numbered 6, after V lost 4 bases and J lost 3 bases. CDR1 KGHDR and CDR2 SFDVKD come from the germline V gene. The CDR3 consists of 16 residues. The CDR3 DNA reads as TGTGCCACCAGTGACTCCGGGACAGGGATCAATCAGCCCCAGCATTTT. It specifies CATSDSGTGINQPQHF.

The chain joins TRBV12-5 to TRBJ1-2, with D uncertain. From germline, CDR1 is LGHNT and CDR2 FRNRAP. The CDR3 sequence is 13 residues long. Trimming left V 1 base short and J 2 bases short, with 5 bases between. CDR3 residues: CASGLEENYGYTF. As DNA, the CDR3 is TGTGCTAGTGGTTTGGAGGAGAACTATGGCTACACCTTC. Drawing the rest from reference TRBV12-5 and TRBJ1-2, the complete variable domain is DARVTQTPRHKVTEMGQEVTMRCQPILGHNTVFWYRQTMMQGLELLAYFRNRAPLDDSGMPKDRFSAEMPDATLATLKIQPSEPRDSAVYFCASGLEENYGYTFGSGTRLTVV.

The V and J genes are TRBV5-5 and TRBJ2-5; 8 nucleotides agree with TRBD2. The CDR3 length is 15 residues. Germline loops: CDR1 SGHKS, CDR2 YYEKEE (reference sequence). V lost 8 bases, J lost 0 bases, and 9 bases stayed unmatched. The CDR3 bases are TGTGCCAGTAGTAGGAGCGGGAGATACCAAGAGACCCAGTACTTC. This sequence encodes CASSRSGRYQETQYF.

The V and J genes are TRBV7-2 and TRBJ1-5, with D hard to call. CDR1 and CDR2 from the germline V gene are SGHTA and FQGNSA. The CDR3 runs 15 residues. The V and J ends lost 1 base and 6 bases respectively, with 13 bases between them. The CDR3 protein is CASSLDGRGIQPQHF. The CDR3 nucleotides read TGTGCCAGCAGCTTAGATGGTCGGGGAATTCAGCCCCAGCATTTT.

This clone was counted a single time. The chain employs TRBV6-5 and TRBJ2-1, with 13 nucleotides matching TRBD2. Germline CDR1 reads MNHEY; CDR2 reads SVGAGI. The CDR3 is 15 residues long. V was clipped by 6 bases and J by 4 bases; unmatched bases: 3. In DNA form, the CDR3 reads TGTGCCAGCAGCTCGGGACTAGCGGGGTACAATGAGCAGTTCTTC. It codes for CASSSGLAGYNEQFF.

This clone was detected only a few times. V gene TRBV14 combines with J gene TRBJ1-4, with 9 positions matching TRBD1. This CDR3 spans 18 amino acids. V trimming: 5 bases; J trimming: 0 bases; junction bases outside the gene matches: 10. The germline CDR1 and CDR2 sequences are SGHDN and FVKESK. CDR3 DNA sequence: TGTGCCAGCAGCGCCCGGGACAGGGCCTTATCAACTAATGAAAAACTGTTTTTT. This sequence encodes CASSARDRALSTNEKLFF.

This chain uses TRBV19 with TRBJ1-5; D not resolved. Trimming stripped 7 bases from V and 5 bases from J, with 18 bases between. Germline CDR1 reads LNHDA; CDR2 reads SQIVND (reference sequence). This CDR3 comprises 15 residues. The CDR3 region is CASTYTVGRDQPQHF. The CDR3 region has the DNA TGTGCCAGTACCTATACGGTTGGGCGGGATCAGCCCCAGCATTTT. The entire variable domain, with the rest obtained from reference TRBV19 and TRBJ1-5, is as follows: DGGITQSPKYLFRKEGQNVTLSCEQNLNHDAMYWYRQDPGQGLRLIYYSQIVNDFQKGDIAEGYSVSREKKESFPLTVTSAQKNPTAFYLCASTYTVGRDQPQHFGDGTRLSIL.

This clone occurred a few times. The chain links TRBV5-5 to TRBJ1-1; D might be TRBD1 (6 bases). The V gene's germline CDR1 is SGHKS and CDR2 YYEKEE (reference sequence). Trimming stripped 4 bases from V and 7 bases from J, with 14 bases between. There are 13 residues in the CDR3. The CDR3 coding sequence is TGTGCCAGCAGCCTTAGCGGGGGCCTTGAAGCTTTCTTT. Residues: CASSLSGGLEAFF.

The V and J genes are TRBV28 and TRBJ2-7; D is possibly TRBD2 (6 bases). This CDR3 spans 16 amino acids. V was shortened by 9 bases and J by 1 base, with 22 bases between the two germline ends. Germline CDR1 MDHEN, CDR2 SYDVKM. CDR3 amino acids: CASKRATAPISYEQYF. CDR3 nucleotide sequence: TGTGCCAGTAAGCGGGCCACAGCCCCGATTTCCTACGAGCAGTACTTC.

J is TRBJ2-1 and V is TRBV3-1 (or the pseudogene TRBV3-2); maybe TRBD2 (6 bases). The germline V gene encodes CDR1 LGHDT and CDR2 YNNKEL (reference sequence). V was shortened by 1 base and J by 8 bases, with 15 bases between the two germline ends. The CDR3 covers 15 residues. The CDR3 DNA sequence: TGTGCCAGCAGCCAAGGGGGGGTGGTGGGAGATGAGCAGTTCTTC. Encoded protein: CASSQGGVVGDEQFF.

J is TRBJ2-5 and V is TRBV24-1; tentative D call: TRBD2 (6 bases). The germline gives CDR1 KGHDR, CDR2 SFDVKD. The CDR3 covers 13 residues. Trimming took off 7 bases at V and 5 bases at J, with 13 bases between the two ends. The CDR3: CATRESGSETQYF. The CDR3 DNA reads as TGTGCCACCAGGGAGAGCGGGTCGGAGACCCAGTACTTC.

CDR3 in DNA: TGTGCCAGCAGTTACGGGCAGGGCCCAAATTCACCCCTCCACTTT. This encodes CASSYGQGPNSPLHF. V is TRBV6-5 and J is TRBJ1-6; perhaps TRBD1 as D (5 bases). The CDR3 totals 15 residues. Trimming took off 2 bases at V and 7 bases at J, with 12 bases between the two ends. Germline assignment: CDR1 MNHEY and CDR2 SVGAGI.

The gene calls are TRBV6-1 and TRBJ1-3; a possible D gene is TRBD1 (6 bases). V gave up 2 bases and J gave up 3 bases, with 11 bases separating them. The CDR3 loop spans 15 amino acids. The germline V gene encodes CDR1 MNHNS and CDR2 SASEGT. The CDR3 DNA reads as TGTGCCAGCAGTGAATATGGGACAAATGGAAACACCATATATTTT. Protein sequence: CASSEYGTNGNTIYF.

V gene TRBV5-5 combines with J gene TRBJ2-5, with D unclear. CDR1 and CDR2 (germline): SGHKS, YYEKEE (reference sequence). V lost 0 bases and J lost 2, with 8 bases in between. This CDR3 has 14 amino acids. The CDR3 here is CASSLGLQQETQYF. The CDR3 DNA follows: TGTGCCAGCAGCTTGGGACTCCAACAAGAGACCCAGTACTTC.

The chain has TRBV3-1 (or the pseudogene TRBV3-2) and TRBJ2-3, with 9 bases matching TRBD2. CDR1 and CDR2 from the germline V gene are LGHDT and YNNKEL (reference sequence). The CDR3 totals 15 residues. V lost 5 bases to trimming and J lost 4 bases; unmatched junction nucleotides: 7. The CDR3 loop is CASSFEAGGPDTQYF. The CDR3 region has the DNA TGTGCCAGCAGCTTTGAAGCGGGAGGACCAGATACGCAGTATTTT.

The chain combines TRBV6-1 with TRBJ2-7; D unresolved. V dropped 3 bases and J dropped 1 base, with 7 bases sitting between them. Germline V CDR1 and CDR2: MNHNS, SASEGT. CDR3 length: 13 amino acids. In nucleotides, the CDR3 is TGTGCCAGCAGTGACGGCAGGTCCTACGAGCAGTACTTC. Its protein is CASSDGRSYEQYF.

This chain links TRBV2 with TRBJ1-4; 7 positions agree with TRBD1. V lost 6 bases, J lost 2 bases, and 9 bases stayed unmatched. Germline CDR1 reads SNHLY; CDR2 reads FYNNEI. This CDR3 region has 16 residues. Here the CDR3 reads CASRGQGVYTNEKLFF. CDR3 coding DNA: TGTGCCAGCAGGGGCCAGGGGGTTTATACTAATGAAAAACTGTTTTTT.